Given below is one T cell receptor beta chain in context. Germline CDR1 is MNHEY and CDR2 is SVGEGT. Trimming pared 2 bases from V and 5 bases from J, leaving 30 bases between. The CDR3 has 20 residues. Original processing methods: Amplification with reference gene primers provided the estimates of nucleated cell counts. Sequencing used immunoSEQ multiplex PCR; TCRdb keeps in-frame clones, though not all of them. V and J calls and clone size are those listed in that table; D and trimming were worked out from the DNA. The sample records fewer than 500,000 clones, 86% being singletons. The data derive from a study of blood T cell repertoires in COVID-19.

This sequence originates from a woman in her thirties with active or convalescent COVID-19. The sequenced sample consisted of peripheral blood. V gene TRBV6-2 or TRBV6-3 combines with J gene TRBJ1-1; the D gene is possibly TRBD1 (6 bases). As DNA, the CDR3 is TGTGCCAGCAGTTACCCCCCATTGGCCATTATACAGGGAAGGACGACTGAAGCTTTCTTT. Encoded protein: CASSYPPLAIIQGRTTEAFF.